This TCR beta chain originates from a study of T cell responses to AZD1222 COVID-19 vaccine. Using immunoSEQ multiplex PCR, the repertoire was profiled, and TCRdb retains in-frame clones only, with some absent. The table includes just over 150,000 clones, about nine tenths detected once. This CDR3 comprises 13 residues. CDR1 is SGHTA and CDR2 is FQGNSA in the germline V gene. V gave up 7 bases and J gave up 8 bases, with 17 bases separating them. The chain combines TRBV7-2 with TRBJ1-2; a weak D match, TRBD1 (5 bases). Sequenced material: peripheral blood, taken on day 0 of AZD1222 vaccination. The sequence derives from an adult in good health. The CDR3: CASMGQGLRGYTF. Written as DNA, the CDR3 is TGTGCCAGCATGGGGCAGGGCCTGAGGGGCTACACCTTC.